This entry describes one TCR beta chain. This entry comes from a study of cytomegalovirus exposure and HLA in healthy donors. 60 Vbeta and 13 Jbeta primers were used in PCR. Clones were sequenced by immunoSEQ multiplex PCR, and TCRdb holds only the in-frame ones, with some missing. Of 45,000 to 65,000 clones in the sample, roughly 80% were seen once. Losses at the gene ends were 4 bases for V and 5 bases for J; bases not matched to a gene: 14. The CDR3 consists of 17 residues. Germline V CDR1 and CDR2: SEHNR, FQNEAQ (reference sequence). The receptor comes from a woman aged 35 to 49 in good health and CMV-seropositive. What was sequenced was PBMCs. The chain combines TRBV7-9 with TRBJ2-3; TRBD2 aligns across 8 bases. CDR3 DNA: TGTGCCAGCAGCTCCCCTGCTGGGCGGGGGGCGGGAGATACGCAGTATTTT. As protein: CASSSPAGRGAGDTQYF. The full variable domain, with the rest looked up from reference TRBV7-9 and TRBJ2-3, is DTGVSQNPRHKITKRGQNVTFRCDPISEHNRLYWYRQTLGQGPEFLTYFQNEAQLEKSRLLSDRFSAERPKGSFSTLEIQRTEQGDSAMYLCASSSPAGRGAGDTQYFGPGTRLTVL.